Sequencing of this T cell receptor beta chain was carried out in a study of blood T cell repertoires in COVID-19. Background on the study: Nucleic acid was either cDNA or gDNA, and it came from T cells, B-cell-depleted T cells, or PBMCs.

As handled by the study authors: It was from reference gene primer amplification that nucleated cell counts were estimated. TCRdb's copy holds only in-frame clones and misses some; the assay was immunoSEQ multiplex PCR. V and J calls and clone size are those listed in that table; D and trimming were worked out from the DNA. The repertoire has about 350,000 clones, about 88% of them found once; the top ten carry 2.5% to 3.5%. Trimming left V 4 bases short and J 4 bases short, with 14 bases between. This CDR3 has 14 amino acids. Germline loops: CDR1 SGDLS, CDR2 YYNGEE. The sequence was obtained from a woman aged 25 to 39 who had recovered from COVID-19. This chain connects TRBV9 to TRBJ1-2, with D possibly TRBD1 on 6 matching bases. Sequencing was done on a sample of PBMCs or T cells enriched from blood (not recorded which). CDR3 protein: CASSQLGQFYGYTF. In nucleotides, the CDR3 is TGTGCCAGCAGCCAACTTGGACAGTTCTATGGCTACACCTTC.